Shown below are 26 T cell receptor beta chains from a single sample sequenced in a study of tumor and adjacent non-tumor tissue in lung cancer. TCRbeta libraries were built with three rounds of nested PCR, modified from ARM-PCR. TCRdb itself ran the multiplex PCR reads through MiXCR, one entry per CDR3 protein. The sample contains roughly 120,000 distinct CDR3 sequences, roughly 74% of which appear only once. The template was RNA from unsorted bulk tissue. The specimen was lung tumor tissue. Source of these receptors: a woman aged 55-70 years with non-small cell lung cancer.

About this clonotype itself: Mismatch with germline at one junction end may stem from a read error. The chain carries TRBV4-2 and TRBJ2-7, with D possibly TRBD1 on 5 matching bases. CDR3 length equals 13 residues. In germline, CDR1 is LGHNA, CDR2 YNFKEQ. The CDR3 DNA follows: TGTGCCAACAGATTACGACAGACCTACGACCAGTACTTC. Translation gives CANRLRQTYDQYF.

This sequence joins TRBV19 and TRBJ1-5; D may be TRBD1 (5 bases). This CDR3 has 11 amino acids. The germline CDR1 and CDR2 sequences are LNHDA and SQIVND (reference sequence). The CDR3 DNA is TGTGACAGCAGTGCAACAGGACACCAGCATTTT. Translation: CDSSATGHQHF.

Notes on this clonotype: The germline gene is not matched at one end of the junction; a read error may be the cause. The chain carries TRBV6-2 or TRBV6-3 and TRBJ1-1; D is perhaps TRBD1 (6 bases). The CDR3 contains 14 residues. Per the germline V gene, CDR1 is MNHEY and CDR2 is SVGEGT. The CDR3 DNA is TGTGCCAGCAGTTACCCTACAGGGAGCACTGAAGCCTTCTTT. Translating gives CASSYPTGSTEAFF.

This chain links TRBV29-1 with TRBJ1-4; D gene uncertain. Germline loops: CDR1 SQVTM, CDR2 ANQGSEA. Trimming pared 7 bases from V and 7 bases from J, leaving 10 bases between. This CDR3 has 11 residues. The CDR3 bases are TGCAGCGCCGTATTGAGTGAAAAACTGTTTTTT. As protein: CSAVLSEKLFF.

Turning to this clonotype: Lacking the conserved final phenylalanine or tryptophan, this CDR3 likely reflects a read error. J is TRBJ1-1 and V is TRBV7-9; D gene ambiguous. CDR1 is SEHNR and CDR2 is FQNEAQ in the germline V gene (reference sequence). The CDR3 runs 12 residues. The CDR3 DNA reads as TGTGCCAGCGGCTTTGGCCCCTCACAAGCTTTCCTT. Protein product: CASGFGPSQAFL.

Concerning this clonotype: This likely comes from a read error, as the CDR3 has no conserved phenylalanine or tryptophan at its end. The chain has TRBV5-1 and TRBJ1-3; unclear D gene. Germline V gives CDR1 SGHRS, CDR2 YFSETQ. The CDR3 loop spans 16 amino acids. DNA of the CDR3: TGCGCCAGCAACTTGGATCCGGGATTGACTGGAAACACCATATATTAT. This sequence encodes CASNLDPGLTGNTIYY.

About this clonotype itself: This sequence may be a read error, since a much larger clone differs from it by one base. CDR3 residues: CASSYSPQRPNTEAFF. The DNA for the CDR3 is TGTGCCAGCAGTTACTCGCCCCAGCGACCAAACACTGAAGCTTTCTTT. The chain recombines TRBV6-5 with TRBJ1-1; D unresolved. V was cut by 0 bases and J by 2 bases, with 13 bases left in between. The germline V gene has CDR1 MNHEY and CDR2 SVGAGI. The CDR3 has 16 residues.

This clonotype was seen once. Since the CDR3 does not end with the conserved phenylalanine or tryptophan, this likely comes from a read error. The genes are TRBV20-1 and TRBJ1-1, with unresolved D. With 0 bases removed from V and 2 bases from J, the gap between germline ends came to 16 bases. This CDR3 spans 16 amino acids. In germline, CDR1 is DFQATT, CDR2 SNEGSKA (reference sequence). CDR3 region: CSARDASGRDNTEAFS. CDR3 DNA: TGCAGTGCTAGAGATGCGTCGGGGAGGGATAACACTGAAGCTTTCTCT.

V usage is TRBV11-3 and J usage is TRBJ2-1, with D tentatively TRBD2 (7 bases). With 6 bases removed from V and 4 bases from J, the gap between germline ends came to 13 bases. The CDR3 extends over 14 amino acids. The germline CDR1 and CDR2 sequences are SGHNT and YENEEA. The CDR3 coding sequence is TGTGCCAGCAGTTGGGGGGGCCTATACAATGAGCAGTTCTTC. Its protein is CASSWGGLYNEQFF.

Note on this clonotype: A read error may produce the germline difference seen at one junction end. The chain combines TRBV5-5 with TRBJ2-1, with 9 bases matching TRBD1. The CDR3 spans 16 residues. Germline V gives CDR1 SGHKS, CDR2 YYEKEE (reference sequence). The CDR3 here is CASNLGLGQGYDEQFF. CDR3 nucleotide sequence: TGTGCCAGCAACTTGGGGCTGGGACAGGGCTATGATGAGCAGTTCTTC.

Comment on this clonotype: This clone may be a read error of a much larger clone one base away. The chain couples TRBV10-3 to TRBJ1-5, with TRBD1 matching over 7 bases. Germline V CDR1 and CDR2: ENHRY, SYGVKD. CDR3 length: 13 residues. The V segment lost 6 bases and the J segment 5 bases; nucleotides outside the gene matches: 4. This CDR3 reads CAIRDRKDQPQHF. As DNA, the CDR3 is TGTGCCATCAGGGACAGGAAGGATCAGCCCCAGCATTTT.

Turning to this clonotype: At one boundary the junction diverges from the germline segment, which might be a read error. Here the CDR3 reads CVSSEPSGGLETQYF. As DNA, the CDR3 is TGTGTCAGCAGTGAACCTAGCGGGGGACTAGAGACCCAGTACTTC. The chain combines TRBV6-2 or TRBV6-3 with TRBJ2-5; 10 bases agree with TRBD2. The CDR3 extends over 15 amino acids. Germline values: CDR1 MNHEY, CDR2 SVGEGT.

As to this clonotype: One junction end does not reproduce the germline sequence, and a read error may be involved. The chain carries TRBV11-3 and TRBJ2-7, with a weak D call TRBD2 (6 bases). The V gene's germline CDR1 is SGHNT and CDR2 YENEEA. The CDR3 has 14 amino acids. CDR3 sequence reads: CASSLDYSARDQCF. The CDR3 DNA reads TGTGCCAGCAGCTTGGACTATTCCGCTAGAGATCAGTGCTTC.

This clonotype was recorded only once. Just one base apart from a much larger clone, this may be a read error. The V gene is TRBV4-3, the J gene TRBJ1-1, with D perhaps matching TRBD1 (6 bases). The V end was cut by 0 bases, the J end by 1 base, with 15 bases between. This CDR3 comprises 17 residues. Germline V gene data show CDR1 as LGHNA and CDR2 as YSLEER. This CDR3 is CASSQEASGVGNTEAFF. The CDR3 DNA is TGCGCCAGCAGCCAAGAGGCGTCAGGGGTTGGGAACACTGAAGCTTTCTTT.

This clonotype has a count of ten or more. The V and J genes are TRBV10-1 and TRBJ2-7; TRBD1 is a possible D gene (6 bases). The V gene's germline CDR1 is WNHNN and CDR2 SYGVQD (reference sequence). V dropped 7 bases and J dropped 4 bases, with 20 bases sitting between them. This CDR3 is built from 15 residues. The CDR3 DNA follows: TGCGCCAGCATCAAGGACAGAGGGAATTCGTACGAGCAGTACTTC. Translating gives CASIKDRGNSYEQYF.

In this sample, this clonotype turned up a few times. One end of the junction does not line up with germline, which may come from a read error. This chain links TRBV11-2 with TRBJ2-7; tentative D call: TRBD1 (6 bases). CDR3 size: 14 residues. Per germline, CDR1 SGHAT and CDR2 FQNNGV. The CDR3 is CANSLSTGIAEQYF. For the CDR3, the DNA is TGTGCCAACAGCTTATCCACAGGGATAGCCGAGCAGTACTTC.

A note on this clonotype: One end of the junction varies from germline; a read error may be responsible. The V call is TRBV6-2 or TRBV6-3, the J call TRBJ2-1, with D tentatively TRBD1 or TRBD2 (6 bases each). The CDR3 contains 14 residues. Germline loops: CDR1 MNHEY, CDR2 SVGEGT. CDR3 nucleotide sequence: TGTGTCAGCAGGAAGGGGGGTCTCCAAAATGAACAGTTCTTC. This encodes CVSRKGGLQNEQFF.

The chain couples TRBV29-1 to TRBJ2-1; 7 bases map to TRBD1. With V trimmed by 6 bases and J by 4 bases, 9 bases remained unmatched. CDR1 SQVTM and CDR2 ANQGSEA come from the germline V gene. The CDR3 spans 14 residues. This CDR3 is CSVGDRDRYNEQFF. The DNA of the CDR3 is TGCAGCGTGGGGGACAGAGACAGGTACAATGAGCAGTTCTTC.

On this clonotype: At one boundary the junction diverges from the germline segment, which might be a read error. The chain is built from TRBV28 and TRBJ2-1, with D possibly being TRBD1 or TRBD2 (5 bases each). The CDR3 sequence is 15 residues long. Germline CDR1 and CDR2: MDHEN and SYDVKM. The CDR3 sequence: CPSRKTGGAHNEQFF. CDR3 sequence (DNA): TGTCCCAGCAGGAAAACAGGAGGCGCGCACAATGAGCAGTTCTTC.

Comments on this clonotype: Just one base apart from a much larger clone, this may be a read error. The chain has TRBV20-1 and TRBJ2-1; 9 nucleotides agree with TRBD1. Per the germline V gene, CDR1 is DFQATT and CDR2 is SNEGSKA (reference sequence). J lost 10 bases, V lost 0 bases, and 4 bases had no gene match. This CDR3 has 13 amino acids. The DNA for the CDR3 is TGCAGTGCTAGAGACCCGACAGGGGGGGAGCAGTTCTTC. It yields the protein CSARDPTGGEQFF.

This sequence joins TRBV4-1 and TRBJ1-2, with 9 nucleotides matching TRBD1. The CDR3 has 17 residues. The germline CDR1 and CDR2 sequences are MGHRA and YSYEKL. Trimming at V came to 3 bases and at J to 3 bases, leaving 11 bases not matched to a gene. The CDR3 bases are TGCGCCAGCAGCCACGATTCTAGGACAGGGGCCTACTATGGCTACACCTTC. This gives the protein CASSHDSRTGAYYGYTF.

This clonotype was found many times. The CDR3 is CSARDQFGYFQETQYF. The CDR3 coding sequence is TGCAGTGCTAGAGATCAATTCGGGTACTTCCAAGAGACCCAGTACTTC. The gene calls are TRBV20-1 and TRBJ2-5; no clear D. The CDR3 runs 16 residues. The germline V gene encodes CDR1 DFQATT and CDR2 SNEGSKA (reference sequence). V was shortened by 0 bases and J by 1 base, with 15 bases between the two germline ends.

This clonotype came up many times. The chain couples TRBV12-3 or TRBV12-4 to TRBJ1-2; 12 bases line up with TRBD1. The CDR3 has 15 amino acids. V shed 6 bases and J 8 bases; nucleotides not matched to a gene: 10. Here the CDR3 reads CASSPPGQGALGYTF. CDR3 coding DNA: TGTGCCAGCAGCCCGCCGGGACAGGGGGCTTTGGGCTACACCTTC.

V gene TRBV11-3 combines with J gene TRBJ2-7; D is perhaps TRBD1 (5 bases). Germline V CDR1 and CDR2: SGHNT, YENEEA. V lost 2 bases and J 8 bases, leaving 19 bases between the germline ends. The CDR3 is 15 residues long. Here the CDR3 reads CASSLSSGMVDKQYF. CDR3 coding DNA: TGTGCCAGCAGCTTAAGTTCAGGGATGGTCGACAAGCAGTACTTC.

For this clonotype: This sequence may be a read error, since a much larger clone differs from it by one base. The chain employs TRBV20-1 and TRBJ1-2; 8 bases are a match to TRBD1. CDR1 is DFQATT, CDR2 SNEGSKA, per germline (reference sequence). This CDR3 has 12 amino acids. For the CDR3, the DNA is TGCAATGCTGATACAGGGGGCTATGGCTACACCTTC. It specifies CNADTGGYGYTF.

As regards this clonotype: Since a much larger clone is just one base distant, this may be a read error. CDR3: CASSQARERGTEAFF. As DNA, the CDR3 is TGTGCCAGCAGCCAAGCTAGGGAGAGGGGGACTGAAGCTTTCTTT. The chain combines TRBV6-5 with TRBJ1-1, with a weak D call TRBD1 (6 bases). CDR3 size: 15 residues. The germline gives CDR1 MNHEY, CDR2 SVGAGI. V lost 6 bases and J lost 5, with 19 bases in between.